The sequence of this TCR beta chain was determined in a study of early T cells in non-severe SARS-CoV-2 infection. This CDR3 is 16 amino acids long. V dropped 0 bases and J dropped 2 bases, with 14 bases sitting between them. Germline assignment: CDR1 SGHNT and CDR2 YYREEE (reference sequence). This clonotype was found many times. Tagging with unique molecular identifiers was applied to individual cDNA molecules. A single record per CDR3 protein comes from TCRdb applying MiXCR to the 5' RACE reads. Of 30,000 to 40,000 distinct CDR3 sequences in the sample, around 5% were seen once. The sequence came from an adult who was a healthcare worker with PCR-confirmed SARS-CoV-2 infection or an uninfected control (not recorded which). The sample consisted of whole blood. The chain carries TRBV5-4 and TRBJ1-2; D gene unclear. DNA for the CDR3: TGTGCCAGCAGCTTGGCCGGGGAATTTAAAAACTATGGCTACACCTTC. This gives the protein CASSLAGEFKNYGYTF.